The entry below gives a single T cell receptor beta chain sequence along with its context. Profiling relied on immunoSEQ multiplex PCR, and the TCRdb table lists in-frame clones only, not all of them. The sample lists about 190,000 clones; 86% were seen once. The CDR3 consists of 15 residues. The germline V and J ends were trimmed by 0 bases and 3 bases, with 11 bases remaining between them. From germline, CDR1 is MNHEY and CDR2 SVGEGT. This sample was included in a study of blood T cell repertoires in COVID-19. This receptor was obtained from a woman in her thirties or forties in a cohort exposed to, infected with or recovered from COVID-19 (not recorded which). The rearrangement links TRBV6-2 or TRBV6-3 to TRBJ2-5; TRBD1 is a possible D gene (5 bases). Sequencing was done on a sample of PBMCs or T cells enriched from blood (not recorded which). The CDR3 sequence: CASSYSTRDEETQYF. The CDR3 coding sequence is TGTGCCAGCAGTTACTCGACCAGGGATGAAGAGACCCAGTACTTC.